A selection of T cell receptor beta chains follows, all from one sample in a study of cytomegalovirus exposure and HLA in healthy donors. Method: immunoSEQ multiplex PCR; TCRdb's copy keeps in-frame clones and lacks some. The sample lists about 140,000 clones; more than 75% were seen once. Sequenced input: PBMCs. Receptors were obtained from a middle-aged man in good health and CMV-seronegative. Both conserved end residues are part of each CDR3. The D gene is left open where the match is weak. Where a row states a size, it is once, few, many or the class of an expanded clone; other rows omit it.

j_gene | v_gene | d_gene | abundance | CDR3aa | CDR3nt
TRBJ1-2 | TRBV11-2 | - | - | CASSFARGNGYTF | TGTGCCAGCAGCTTCGCGCGGGGAAATGGCTACACCTTC
TRBJ2-7 | TRBV5-1 | TRBD2 | - | CASSLQRTSGSSYEQYF | TGCGCCAGCAGCTTGCAAAGGACTAGCGGGAGTTCCTACGAGCAGTACTTC
TRBJ1-5 | TRBV2 | - | - | CASSVERPGSNQPQHF | TGTGCCAGCAGTGTGGAAAGGCCGGGGAGCAATCAGCCCCAGCATTTT
TRBJ2-2 | TRBV5-1 | TRBD1 | - | CASSFGTGGIVRTGELFF | TGCGCCAGCAGCTTCGGGACAGGGGGAATCGTGAGGACCGGGGAGCTGTTTTTT
TRBJ2-1 | TRBV6-1 | TRBD2 | once | CASSEPPSGGAKSYNEQFF | TGTGCCAGCAGTGAACCCCCTAGCGGGGGTGCCAAGTCCTACAATGAGCAGTTCTTC
TRBJ1-1 | TRBV2 | - | - | CASSGAGWGVRTEAFF | TGTGCCAGCAGTGGGGCAGGTTGGGGGGTGAGGACTGAAGCTTTCTTT
TRBJ1-6 | TRBV7-8 | - | few | CASSPVGGFGSPLHF | TGTGCCAGCAGCCCCGTGGGCGGGTTTGGGTCACCCCTCCACTTT
TRBJ1-1 | TRBV30 | - | - | CAWSVLPVNTEAFF | TGTGCCTGGAGTGTACTACCAGTGAACACTGAAGCTTTCTTT
TRBJ1-1 | TRBV6-1 | TRBD1 | once | CASSESEVRGPEAFF | TGTGCCAGCAGTGAATCGGAGGTAAGGGGGCCTGAAGCTTTCTTT
TRBJ2-7 | TRBV9 | - | - | CASSVDGISYEQYF | TGTGCCAGCAGCGTAGACGGGATTTCCTACGAGCAGTACTTC
TRBJ1-2 | TRBV11-2 | - | - | CASSSRRPEGRDGYTF | TGTGCCAGCAGCTCCCGACGGCCTGAAGGTCGGGATGGCTACACCTTC